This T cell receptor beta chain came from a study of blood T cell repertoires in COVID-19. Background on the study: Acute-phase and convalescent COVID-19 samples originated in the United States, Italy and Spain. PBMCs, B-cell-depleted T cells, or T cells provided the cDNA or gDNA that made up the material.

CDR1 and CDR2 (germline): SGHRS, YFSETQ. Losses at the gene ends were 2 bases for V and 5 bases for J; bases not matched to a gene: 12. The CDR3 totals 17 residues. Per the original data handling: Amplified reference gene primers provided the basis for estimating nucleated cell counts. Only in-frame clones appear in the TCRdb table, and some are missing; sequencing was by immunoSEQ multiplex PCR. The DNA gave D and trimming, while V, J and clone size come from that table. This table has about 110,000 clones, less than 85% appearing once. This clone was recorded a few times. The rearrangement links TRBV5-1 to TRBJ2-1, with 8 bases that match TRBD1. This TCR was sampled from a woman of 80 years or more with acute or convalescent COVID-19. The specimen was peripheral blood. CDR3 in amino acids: CASSFTSGTGDNNEQFF. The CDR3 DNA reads TGCGCCAGCAGCTTCACGAGTGGGACAGGCGATAACAATGAGCAGTTCTTC.